A selection of T cell receptor beta chains follows, all from one sample in a study of blood T cell repertoires in COVID-19. Repertoires were generated with immunoSEQ multiplex PCR, while TCRdb's copy carries only in-frame clones and drops some. The sample includes some 270,000 clones, 86% of them seen just once. The sequenced sample was peripheral blood. These receptors were taken from a woman aged 80 or over with COVID-19, enrolled during active disease. CDR3s include the opening cysteine and the closing phenylalanine or tryptophan. D genes are given only for firm matches. Clone size is stated in some rows and not others, as once, few, many or a class when expanded.

clone_size: NA; j_call: TRBJ2-3; d_call: NA; v_call: TRBV28; cdr3_nt: TGTGCCAGCAGTTTAATGGTTAGCGGAGATACGCAGTATTTT; cdr3_aa: CASSLMVSGDTQYF
clone_size: once; j_call: TRBJ1-1; d_call: TRBD1; v_call: TRBV6-5; cdr3_nt: TGTGCCAGCAGGTTAGACAGGGGAACTGAAGCTTTCTTT; cdr3_aa: CASRLDRGTEAFF
clone_size: NA; j_call: TRBJ1-6; d_call: NA; v_call: TRBV5-1; cdr3_nt: TGCGCCAGCAGCTTGGGTACAGGGTTGAATTCACCCCTCCACTTT; cdr3_aa: CASSLGTGLNSPLHF
clone_size: NA; j_call: TRBJ1-4; d_call: NA; v_call: TRBV2; cdr3_nt: TGTGCCAGCCAGCTTCAGGATGAAAAACTGTTTTTT; cdr3_aa: CASQLQDEKLFF
clone_size: once; j_call: TRBJ2-7; d_call: TRBD1; v_call: TRBV14; cdr3_nt: TGTGCCAGCAGCCCGGGACAGCTATCCTACGAGCAGTACTTC; cdr3_aa: CASSPGQLSYEQYF
clone_size: few; j_call: TRBJ2-1; d_call: NA; v_call: TRBV19; cdr3_nt: TGTGCCAGTAGTAGGGGGGGCCTCTTGTCCTACAATGAGCAGTTCTTC; cdr3_aa: CASSRGGLLSYNEQFF
clone_size: NA; j_call: TRBJ1-3; d_call: NA; v_call: TRBV7-9; cdr3_nt: TGTGCCAGCAGCCTACTAATTGGCTCTGGAAACACCATATATTTT; cdr3_aa: CASSLLIGSGNTIYF
clone_size: NA; j_call: TRBJ2-1; d_call: TRBD2; v_call: TRBV19; cdr3_nt: TGTGCCAGTAATACCGGGACTAGCGGATTAAATGAGCAGTTCTTC; cdr3_aa: CASNTGTSGLNEQFF
clone_size: NA; j_call: TRBJ2-2; d_call: NA; v_call: TRBV2; cdr3_nt: TGTGCCAGCAGTGAACAGGTCACCGGGGAGCTGTTTTTT; cdr3_aa: CASSEQVTGELFF
clone_size: NA; j_call: TRBJ1-2; d_call: NA; v_call: TRBV11-2; cdr3_nt: TGTGCCAGCAGCTTAAGCGGCTATGGCTACACCTTC; cdr3_aa: CASSLSGYGYTF
clone_size: NA; j_call: TRBJ2-2; d_call: NA; v_call: TRBV7-9; cdr3_nt: TGTGCCAGCAGCCCGGGGAGGACAATGAACACCGGGGAGCTGTTTTTT; cdr3_aa: CASSPGRTMNTGELFF
clone_size: NA; j_call: TRBJ1-1; d_call: TRBD1; v_call: TRBV28; cdr3_nt: TGTGCCAGCAGTGAAACCACAGGGGTGCGATTTACTGAAGCTTTCTTT; cdr3_aa: CASSETTGVRFTEAFF
clone_size: NA; j_call: TRBJ2-6; d_call: TRBD1; v_call: TRBV7-9; cdr3_nt: TGTGCCAGCAGCCCGTGGACAGGGGGCGCCCGGGGGGCCAACGTCCTGACTTTC; cdr3_aa: CASSPWTGGARGANVLTF
clone_size: NA; j_call: TRBJ2-6; d_call: NA; v_call: TRBV21-1; cdr3_nt: TGTGCCAGCAGCAGTGACAGGGCTATACAATACTCTGGGGCCAACGTCCTGACTTTC; cdr3_aa: CASSSDRAIQYSGANVLTF
clone_size: NA; j_call: TRBJ1-2; d_call: TRBD1; v_call: TRBV10-3; cdr3_nt: TGTGCCATCAGGGGGGCCGGGACAGGGGCCTATGGCTACACCTTC; cdr3_aa: CAIRGAGTGAYGYTF
clone_size: NA; j_call: TRBJ1-2; d_call: NA; v_call: TRBV28; cdr3_nt: TGTGCCAGCAGTTTCCTACAGGGAGGGTATGGCTACACCTTC; cdr3_aa: CASSFLQGGYGYTF
clone_size: NA; j_call: TRBJ1-5; d_call: NA; v_call: TRBV3-1/TRBV3-2; cdr3_nt: TGTGCCAGCAGCCAGGCCCTGTATACAAATCAGCCCCAGCATTTT; cdr3_aa: CASSQALYTNQPQHF
clone_size: NA; j_call: TRBJ1-1; d_call: TRBD1; v_call: TRBV27; cdr3_nt: TGTGCCAGCAGAAGCGACAGGGGCGGTGTGTACACTGAAGCTTTCTTT; cdr3_aa: CASRSDRGGVYTEAFF
clone_size: NA; j_call: TRBJ2-5; d_call: TRBD2; v_call: TRBV2; cdr3_nt: TGTGCCAGCGACCTCGGGTGGCTAGCGGGGCTAGAGACCCAGTACTTC; cdr3_aa: CASDLGWLAGLETQYF
clone_size: once; j_call: TRBJ1-5; d_call: TRBD1; v_call: TRBV12-3/TRBV12-4; cdr3_nt: TGTGCCAGCAAAGGGACAGGGAACCAGCCCCAGCATTTT; cdr3_aa: CASKGTGNQPQHF
clone_size: NA; j_call: TRBJ2-3; d_call: TRBD2; v_call: TRBV5-6; cdr3_nt: TGTGCCAGCAGCTCGGGACTAGCGGGGTGGTCAGATACGCAGTATTTT; cdr3_aa: CASSSGLAGWSDTQYF
clone_size: NA; j_call: TRBJ2-2; d_call: TRBD1; v_call: TRBV7-9; cdr3_nt: TGTGCCAGCAGCGGCAGGGACAGCAAGAACACCGGGGAGCTGTTTTTT; cdr3_aa: CASSGRDSKNTGELFF
clone_size: NA; j_call: TRBJ2-2; d_call: NA; v_call: TRBV6-5; cdr3_nt: TGTGCCAGCAGTTACTCCGGCAGGGTGGCCACCGGGGAGCTGTTTTTT; cdr3_aa: CASSYSGRVATGELFF
clone_size: NA; j_call: TRBJ1-1; d_call: NA; v_call: TRBV18; cdr3_nt: TGTGCCAGCTCACCCGGAAATAGACAGAGTATAATCTTT; cdr3_aa: CASSPGNRQSIIF
clone_size: NA; j_call: TRBJ1-2; d_call: TRBD1; v_call: TRBV15; cdr3_nt: TGTGCCACCAGCGGGACAGCCGGCTATGGCTACACCTTC; cdr3_aa: CATSGTAGYGYTF
clone_size: NA; j_call: TRBJ1-2; d_call: TRBD1; v_call: TRBV5-1; cdr3_nt: TGCGCCAGCAGCCCTGACAGGGTGAACTATGGCTACACCTTC; cdr3_aa: CASSPDRVNYGYTF
clone_size: NA; j_call: TRBJ2-5; d_call: NA; v_call: TRBV7-3; cdr3_nt: TGTGCCAGCAGCCATTCCCCGGGGAAAGAAGAGACCCAGTACTTC; cdr3_aa: CASSHSPGKEETQYF
clone_size: NA; j_call: TRBJ1-3; d_call: TRBD1; v_call: TRBV18; cdr3_nt: TGTGCCAGCTCACCCCCTCGGACAGGTTCTGGAAACACCATATATTTT; cdr3_aa: CASSPPRTGSGNTIYF
clone_size: NA; j_call: TRBJ1-2; d_call: TRBD1; v_call: TRBV12-3/TRBV12-4; cdr3_nt: TGTGCCAGCAGTCCACAGGGGGCCCATGGCTACACCTTC; cdr3_aa: CASSPQGAHGYTF
clone_size: NA; j_call: TRBJ2-1; d_call: NA; v_call: TRBV14; cdr3_nt: TGTGCCAGCAGCCAGTGGGGGCGGAAGTACCACAATGAGCAGTTCTTC; cdr3_aa: CASSQWGRKYHNEQFF
clone_size: NA; j_call: TRBJ1-4; d_call: TRBD1; v_call: TRBV7-2; cdr3_nt: TGTGCCAGCAGCACGGCAGGGGGCTTAAGAGGACTGTTTTTT; cdr3_aa: CASSTAGGLRGLFF
clone_size: NA; j_call: TRBJ2-5; d_call: TRBD1; v_call: TRBV7-9; cdr3_nt: TGTGCCAGCAGCTCGGGACAGGGGGCGCGGGAGACCCAGTACTTC; cdr3_aa: CASSSGQGARETQYF
clone_size: NA; j_call: TRBJ1-6; d_call: TRBD1; v_call: TRBV6-6; cdr3_nt: TGTGCCAGCAGGGGGACAGACAATAATTCACCCCTCCACTTT; cdr3_aa: CASRGTDNNSPLHF
clone_size: NA; j_call: TRBJ2-2; d_call: TRBD2; v_call: TRBV7-9; cdr3_nt: TGTGCCGGAGCGGGGGGGAACACCGGGGAGCTGTTTTTT; cdr3_aa: CAGAGGNTGELFF
clone_size: NA; j_call: TRBJ1-2; d_call: NA; v_call: TRBV3-1/TRBV3-2; cdr3_nt: TGTGCCAGCAGCCAAATGGCACCACTATCGAAAGGCTACACCTTC; cdr3_aa: CASSQMAPLSKGYTF
clone_size: NA; j_call: TRBJ2-5; d_call: TRBD2; v_call: TRBV19; cdr3_nt: TGTGCCAGTAGAGGACTAGGGAGAGAGACCCAGTACTTC; cdr3_aa: CASRGLGRETQYF